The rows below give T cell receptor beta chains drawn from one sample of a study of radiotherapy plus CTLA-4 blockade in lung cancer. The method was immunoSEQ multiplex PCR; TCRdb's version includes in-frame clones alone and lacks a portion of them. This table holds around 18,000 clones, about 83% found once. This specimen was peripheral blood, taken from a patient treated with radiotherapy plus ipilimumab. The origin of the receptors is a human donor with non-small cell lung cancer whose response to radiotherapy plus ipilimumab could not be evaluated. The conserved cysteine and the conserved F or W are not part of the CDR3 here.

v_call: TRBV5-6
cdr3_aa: ASSSINSPLH

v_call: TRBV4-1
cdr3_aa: ASSQGGTITGELF

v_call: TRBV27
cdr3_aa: ASSSRAGGLYEQY

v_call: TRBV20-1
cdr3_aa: SARTGYGYT

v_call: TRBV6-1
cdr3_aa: ASRTGTSYEQY

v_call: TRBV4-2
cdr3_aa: ASSNRGPEAF

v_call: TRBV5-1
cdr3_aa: ASSFLGQSYEQY

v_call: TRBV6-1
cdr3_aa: ASSVYRVPTGELF

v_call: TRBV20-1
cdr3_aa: SAPTGLKAF

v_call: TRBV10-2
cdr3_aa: ASSGVAGGPGETQY

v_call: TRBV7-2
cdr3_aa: ASSLPGKTQY

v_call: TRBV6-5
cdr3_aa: ASSKDRLNYGYT

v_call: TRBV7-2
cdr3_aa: ASSEGSGGWPYEQY

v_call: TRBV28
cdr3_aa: ASSISQVHSPLH

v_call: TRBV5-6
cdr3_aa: ASSLLAGGVYNEQF

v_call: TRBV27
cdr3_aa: ASSSTGGRVQY

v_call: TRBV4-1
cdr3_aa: ASSQDGQNNQPQH

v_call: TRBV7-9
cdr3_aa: ASSWDSKYYGYT

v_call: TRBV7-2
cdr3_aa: ASSLVSGSTDTQY

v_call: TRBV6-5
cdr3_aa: ASYSPGLARHEQF

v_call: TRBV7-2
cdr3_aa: ASSLTGTVNNYGYT

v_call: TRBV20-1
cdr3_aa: SALNQETQY

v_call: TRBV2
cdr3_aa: ASSGPGGAPPYEQY

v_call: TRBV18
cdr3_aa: ASSPPSIRVEGYT

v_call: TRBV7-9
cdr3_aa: ASSPAGGGGYNEQF

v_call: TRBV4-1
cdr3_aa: ASSQVAGDSNQPQH

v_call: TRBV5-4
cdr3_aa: ARRGTSGRGYEQY

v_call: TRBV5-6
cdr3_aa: ASSIQRVSYGYT

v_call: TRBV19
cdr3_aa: ATGPGQGVVNTEAF

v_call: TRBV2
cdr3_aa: ASSDGQLDLSGNTIY

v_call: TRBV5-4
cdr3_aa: ASSISGTVTGELF

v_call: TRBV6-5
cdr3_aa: ASQPDNQETQY

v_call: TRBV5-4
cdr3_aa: ASSAGLAGGQSEQY

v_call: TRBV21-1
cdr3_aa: ASSKGETRTGELF

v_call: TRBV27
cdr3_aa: ASSPDKTLEQF

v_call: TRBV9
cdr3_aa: ASSVEYTNTEAF

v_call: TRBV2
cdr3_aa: ASSLSAYEQY

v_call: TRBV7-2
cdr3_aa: ASTRTGVNEKLF

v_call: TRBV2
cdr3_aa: ASSIRGGVGTDTQY

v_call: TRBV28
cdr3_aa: ASSSPGFSGANVLT

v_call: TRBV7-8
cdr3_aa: ASRRQPGQGAFEQY

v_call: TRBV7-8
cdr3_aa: ASSPQGTFRSGNTIY

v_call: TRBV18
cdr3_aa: ASSPRDTNTGELF

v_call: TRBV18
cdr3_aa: ASSAGLISSGNTIY

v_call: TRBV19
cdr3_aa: ASTGQGLNQPQH

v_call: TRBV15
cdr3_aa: ATSDPRVNIQY

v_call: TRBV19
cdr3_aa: ASSLGAGWETQY

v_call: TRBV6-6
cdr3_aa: ASSKGQGVDEQY

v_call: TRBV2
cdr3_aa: ASSPDRVNTEAF

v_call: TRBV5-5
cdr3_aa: ASSWGQNSNQPQH